Below, 30 T cell receptor beta chains from the same sample are listed, as sequenced in a study of shared clonotypes between healthy human individuals. Data came from immunoSEQ multiplex PCR; TCRdb stores just in-frame clones and leaves some out. The data hold roughly 1,000,000 clones, with about 80% observed a single time. The sequenced sample consisted of memory CD4+ T cells from PBMCs. Documented subset: CD45RA-negative fraction. The receptors were sampled from a young man in good health. Some clones in this sample may be carry-over from other donors' samples.

The chain links TRBV6-5 to TRBJ1-1; possible D gene TRBD1, 6 bases. The CDR3 sequence is 15 residues long. The germline V and J ends were trimmed by 2 bases and 5 bases, with 15 bases remaining between them. Looked up from germline, CDR1 is MNHEY and CDR2 is SVGAGI. Here the CDR3 reads CASSYETGIGTEAFF. The CDR3 DNA sequence: TGTGCCAGCAGTTACGAAACAGGGATCGGAACTGAAGCTTTCTTT.

This chain uses TRBV27 with TRBJ2-7; 10 nucleotides line up with TRBD2. Looked up from germline, CDR1 is MNHEY and CDR2 is SMNVEV (reference sequence). The CDR3 has 14 residues. The V gene end was trimmed by 6 bases and the J gene end by 2 bases; junction bases not matched to a gene: 4. CDR3 sequence: CASRLAGPAYEQYF. In nucleotides, the CDR3 is TGTGCCAGCAGACTAGCGGGACCCGCCTACGAGCAGTACTTC.

Concerning this clone: At the DNA level, this CDR3 is encoded by other sequences in the same sample as well. This sequence joins TRBV5-1 and TRBJ2-6; 8 positions agree with TRBD1. Germline trimming cut 3 bases from V and 2 bases from J; bases unmatched to any gene: 1. CDR1 is SGHRS and CDR2 is YFSETQ in the germline V gene. The CDR3 is 15 residues long. The CDR3 DNA sequence: TGCGCCAGCAGCTCGACAGGGGCTGGGGCCAACGTCCTGACTTTC. It yields the protein CASSSTGAGANVLTF. Based on the CDR3 plus reference TRBV5-1 and TRBJ2-6, the full variable domain is KAGVTQTPRYLIKTRGQQVTLSCSPISGHRSVSWYQQTPGQGLQFLFEYFSETQRNKGNFPGRFSGRQFSNSRSEMNVSTLELGDSALYLCASSSTGAGANVLTFGAGSRLTVL.

The chain has TRBV7-3 and TRBJ2-2; 8 bases fit TRBD1. The J segment lost 1 base and the V segment lost 5 bases, leaving 3 bases of the junction unmatched. The CDR3 extends over 15 amino acids. Germline lookup yields CDR1 SGHTA and CDR2 FQGTGA. The CDR3 nucleotides are TGTGCCAGCAGCCCCGGACAGGGGAACACCGGGGAGCTGTTTTTT. Its translation is CASSPGQGNTGELFF. The full variable domain, its missing parts supplied by reference TRBV7-3 and TRBJ2-2, is GAGVSQTPSNKVTEKGKYVELRCDPISGHTALYWYRQSLGQGPEFLIYFQGTGAADDSGLPNDRFFAVRPEGSVSTLKIQRTERGDSAVYLCASSPGQGNTGELFFGEGSRLTVL.

This rearrangement joins TRBV6-1 to TRBJ1-3; no firm D call. CDR1 and CDR2 from the germline V gene are MNHNS and SASEGT. The ends were cut back, 8 bases at V and 0 bases at J, with 14 bases in the middle. The CDR3 has 15 residues. CDR3 sequence (DNA): TGTGCCAGCGTAACGGGCCACTACTCTGGAAACACCATATATTTT. This gives the protein CASVTGHYSGNTIYF.

V and J are TRBV21-1 and TRBJ2-7; TRBD2 is taken as the D call from the table, unchecked against the DNA. TRBV21-1 is recorded as a pseudogene. The CDR3 loop spans 14 amino acids. Written as DNA, the CDR3 is TGTGCCAGCAGCAAAGATAGCCGGAACTACGAGCAGTACTTC. This translates into CASSKDSRNYEQYF.

This clone appeared a few times. The V gene is TRBV30, the J gene TRBJ2-2; 9 bases agree with TRBD2. CDR3 length equals 14 residues. V was clipped by 5 bases and J by 7 bases; unmatched bases: 8. Per the germline V gene, CDR1 is GTSNPN and CDR2 is SVGIG (reference sequence). The CDR3 loop reads CAWVGLAGFGELFF. In nucleotides, the CDR3 is TGTGCCTGGGTCGGGCTAGCGGGGTTCGGGGAGCTGTTTTTT.

The chain is built from TRBV7-9 and TRBJ1-1; 9 bases are a match to TRBD1. The CDR3 sequence is 16 residues long. Germline-derived CDR1 and CDR2 are SEHNR and FQNEAQ (reference sequence). The trim removed 5 bases at V and 3 bases at J, leaving 10 bases unmatched. The CDR3 sequence is CASSRDRALTYTEAFF. The CDR3 DNA sequence: TGTGCCAGCAGCCGGGACAGGGCCCTTACCTACACTGAAGCTTTCTTT.

V and J are TRBV7-3 and TRBJ2-1, with 7 bases fitting TRBD2. The germline V gene encodes CDR1 SGHTA and CDR2 FQGTGA. Trimming removed 3 bases from V and 10 bases from J; junction bases left unmatched: 9. The CDR3 spans 14 residues. CDR3: CASSFSAGASEQFF. CDR3 nucleotide sequence: TGTGCCAGCAGCTTCTCGGCGGGAGCTTCCGAGCAGTTCTTC.

The rearrangement joins TRBV4-1 to TRBJ2-1; 13 bases are a match to TRBD2. This CDR3 has 21 residues. CDR1 is MGHRA, CDR2 YSYEKL, per germline. V was clipped by 4 bases and J by 7 bases; unmatched bases: 22. Here the CDR3 DNA reads TGCGCCAGCAGCCCCGCAACTAGCGGGAGGGCCGTGGGAGGAAAACGGAATGAGCAGTTCTTC. This sequence encodes CASSPATSGRAVGGKRNEQFF.

The V and J genes are TRBV27 and TRBJ2-3; the match to TRBD2 covers 9 bases. With 0 bases clipped from V and 2 bases from J, the junction kept 6 bases outside the gene matches. The V gene's germline CDR1 is MNHEY and CDR2 SMNVEV (reference sequence). The CDR3 has 17 amino acids. CDR3 loop: CASSLSRLAGTTDTQYF. The CDR3 DNA is TGTGCCAGCAGTTTATCGCGGCTAGCGGGGACCACAGATACGCAGTATTTT.

The V call is TRBV11-3, the J call TRBJ2-3; 7 bases agree with TRBD2. CDR1 and CDR2 (germline): SGHNT, YENEEA. The trim removed 2 bases at V and 6 bases at J, leaving 8 bases unmatched. This CDR3 has 15 amino acids. The CDR3 nucleotides are TGTGCCAGCAGCTTAAGGGGCGGGAGTGTGGATACGCAGTATTTT. It specifies CASSLRGGSVDTQYF.

The chain has TRBV19 and TRBJ2-1; D is unclear. Germline CDR1 reads LNHDA; CDR2 reads SQIVND (reference sequence). The CDR3 sequence is 14 residues long. Trimming removed 7 bases at V and 3 bases at J, with 13 bases between. CDR3 amino acids: CASNRGWFYNEQFF. Here the CDR3 DNA reads TGTGCCAGTAATCGAGGATGGTTCTACAATGAGCAGTTCTTC.

In its sample, this clone was seen once. The chain employs TRBV19 and TRBJ2-1; D not certain. V shed 5 bases and J shed 1 base, with 12 bases lying between them. The CDR3 covers 15 residues. Germline-derived CDR1 and CDR2 are LNHDA and SQIVND (reference sequence). CDR3 in amino acids: CASSYVMSSYNEQFF. CDR3 in DNA: TGTGCCAGTAGTTACGTCATGAGTTCCTACAATGAGCAGTTCTTC.

J is TRBJ1-5 and V is TRBV15; no clear D gene. The length of the CDR3 is 15 residues. In germline, CDR1 is LNHNV, CDR2 YYDKDF (reference sequence). Trimming cost V 5 bases and J 5 bases, with 16 bases left between them. The CDR3: CATSPRGGNYQPQHF. CDR3 in DNA: TGTGCCACCAGCCCACGAGGCGGGAACTATCAGCCCCAGCATTTT.

The rearrangement links TRBV5-1 to TRBJ2-5; TRBD2 aligns across 10 bases. The trim removed 0 bases at V and 1 base at J, leaving 6 bases unmatched. The CDR3 loop spans 17 amino acids. CDR1 is SGHRS and CDR2 is YFSETQ in the germline V gene. The CDR3 here is CASSLALLAGSQETQYF. The CDR3, as DNA: TGCGCCAGCAGCTTGGCCCTACTAGCGGGATCCCAAGAGACCCAGTACTTC.

The chain uses TRBV5-6 and TRBJ2-2; D assignment may be TRBD1 or TRBD2 (5 bases each). This CDR3 contains 14 residues. The germline V gene has CDR1 SGHDT and CDR2 YYEEEE. The V and J ends lost 4 bases and 6 bases respectively, with 13 bases between them. Here the CDR3 reads CASSANQGAGELFF. The CDR3 nucleotides read TGTGCCAGCAGCGCGAACCAGGGAGCCGGGGAGCTGTTTTTT.

The rearrangement links TRBV18 to TRBJ2-2; 10 bases map to TRBD2. Germline CDR1 reads KGHSH; CDR2 reads LQKENI. V lost 5 bases, J lost 1 base, and 7 bases stayed unmatched. This CDR3 is built from 17 residues. The CDR3: CASSSLAGVWNTGELFF. The CDR3 DNA follows: TGTGCCAGCTCATCCCTAGCGGGAGTCTGGAACACCGGGGAGCTGTTTTTT.

The chain combines TRBV29-1 with TRBJ1-1; D may be TRBD1 (5 bases). The V gene's germline CDR1 is SQVTM and CDR2 ANQGSEA. The CDR3 covers 13 residues. V was shortened by 7 bases and J by 3 bases, with 15 bases between the two germline ends. The CDR3 reads CSAGRGYYTEAFF. The CDR3 bases are TGCAGCGCCGGTAGGGGATATTACACTGAAGCTTTCTTT.

The gene calls are TRBV7-2 and TRBJ2-7; D uncertain. The germline V gene encodes CDR1 SGHTA and CDR2 FQGNSA. CDR3 size: 11 residues. V shed 5 bases and J shed 8 bases, with 10 bases lying between them. The CDR3 nucleotides are TGTGCCAGCAGCAATACCCCACAGCAGTACTTC. Protein: CASSNTPQQYF.

The chain employs TRBV5-1 and TRBJ1-2, with D tentatively TRBD1 (6 bases). The CDR3 is made up of 16 amino acids. Trimming took 3 bases from V and 8 from J, leaving 23 bases between them. CDR1 SGHRS and CDR2 YFSETQ come from the germline V gene. DNA for the CDR3: TGCGCCAGCAGCTGGAGTGGGCTGGCAGGGGCGGGAGGCTACACCTTC. Translated, it gives CASSWSGLAGAGGYTF.

The chain joins TRBV2 to TRBJ2-6, with a tentative D call TRBD2 (5 bases). Deletions cut 5 bases from V and 0 bases from J, with 11 bases between. The CDR3 covers 16 residues. Germline values: CDR1 SNHLY, CDR2 FYNNEI. The CDR3, as DNA: TGTGCCAGCAGTTCCGGGGTGTACTCTGGGGCCAACGTCCTGACTTTC. Translated: CASSSGVYSGANVLTF.

The count of this clone is one. The rearrangement uses TRBV7-2 and TRBJ2-7; TRBD2 might be the D (6 bases). Germline loops: CDR1 SGHTA, CDR2 FQGNSA. V was clipped by 5 bases and J by 3 bases, with 17 bases between them. This CDR3 is 15 amino acids long. Here the CDR3 DNA reads TGTGCCAGCAGCCCCCAGGGAGGACGGATCTACGAGCAGTACTTC. Translation: CASSPQGGRIYEQYF.

V gene TRBV30 combines with J gene TRBJ2-5, with D tentatively TRBD2 (6 bases). From germline, CDR1 is GTSNPN and CDR2 SVGIG (reference sequence). V lost 7 bases and J lost 5, with 11 bases in between. The CDR3 consists of 11 residues. CDR3 residues: CASGDWETQYF. DNA of the CDR3: TGTGCCTCGGGGGATTGGGAGACCCAGTACTTC.

The V call is TRBV19, the J call TRBJ2-7; tentative D call: TRBD2 (5 bases). Per germline, CDR1 LNHDA and CDR2 SQIVND (reference sequence). The CDR3 loop spans 13 amino acids. Trimming left V 4 bases short and J 2 bases short, with 9 bases between. CDR3 DNA sequence: TGTGCCAGTAGTAGAGGGCAGACCTACGAGCAGTACTTC. Protein product: CASSRGQTYEQYF.

The rearrangement uses TRBV7-2 and TRBJ2-1; D perhaps matches TRBD2 (6 bases). CDR3 length equals 18 residues. CDR1 is SGHTA, CDR2 FQGNSA, per germline. V was shortened by 4 bases and J by 4 bases, with 23 bases between the two germline ends. CDR3: CASSSNTIPGLGYNEQFF. DNA of the CDR3: TGTGCCAGCAGCTCGAACACAATCCCGGGACTGGGGTACAATGAGCAGTTCTTC.

The CDR3 is CASTPGLAGVDTQYF. DNA of the CDR3: TGTGCCAGCACCCCGGGGCTAGCGGGCGTAGATACGCAGTATTTT. The chain recombines TRBV2 with TRBJ2-3; TRBD2 aligns across 8 bases. Germline V gives CDR1 SNHLY, CDR2 FYNNEI. The CDR3 spans 15 residues. J was trimmed by 5 bases and V by 7 bases; bases with no gene match: 11.

The V gene is TRBV5-1, the J gene TRBJ2-6, with D possibly matching TRBD1 (5 bases). The germline CDR1 and CDR2 sequences are SGHRS and YFSETQ. Trimming took off 5 bases at V and 0 bases at J, with 6 bases between the two ends. The CDR3 has 14 amino acids. CDR3 sequence (DNA): TGCGCCAGCAGACAGGACTCTGGGGCCAACGTCCTGACTTTC. Translating gives CASRQDSGANVLTF.

The chain couples TRBV19 to TRBJ2-7, with TRBD1 as a possible D gene (6 bases). Germline CDR1 and CDR2: LNHDA and SQIVND (reference sequence). The CDR3 is made up of 15 amino acids. V gave up 3 bases and J gave up 2 bases, with 14 bases separating them. This CDR3 reads CASSMPPRGAYEQYF. The DNA for the CDR3 is TGTGCCAGTAGTATGCCCCCCAGGGGAGCCTACGAGCAGTACTTC. Full variable domain (outside the CDR3, taken from reference TRBV19 and TRBJ2-7): DGGITQSPKYLFRKEGQNVTLSCEQNLNHDAMYWYRQDPGQGLRLIYYSQIVNDFQKGDIAEGYSVSREKKESFPLTVTSAQKNPTAFYLCASSMPPRGAYEQYFGPGTRLTVT.

Only one count was recorded for this clone. The V call is TRBV7-6, the J call TRBJ2-1; 7 nucleotides line up with TRBD2. Germline V gives CDR1 SGHVS, CDR2 FNYEAQ. J lost 0 bases, V lost 11 bases, and 4 bases had no gene match. The CDR3 length is 13 residues. The CDR3 reads CAVQRDSYNEQFF. In nucleotides, the CDR3 is TGTGCCGTACAGCGGGACTCCTACAATGAGCAGTTCTTC.